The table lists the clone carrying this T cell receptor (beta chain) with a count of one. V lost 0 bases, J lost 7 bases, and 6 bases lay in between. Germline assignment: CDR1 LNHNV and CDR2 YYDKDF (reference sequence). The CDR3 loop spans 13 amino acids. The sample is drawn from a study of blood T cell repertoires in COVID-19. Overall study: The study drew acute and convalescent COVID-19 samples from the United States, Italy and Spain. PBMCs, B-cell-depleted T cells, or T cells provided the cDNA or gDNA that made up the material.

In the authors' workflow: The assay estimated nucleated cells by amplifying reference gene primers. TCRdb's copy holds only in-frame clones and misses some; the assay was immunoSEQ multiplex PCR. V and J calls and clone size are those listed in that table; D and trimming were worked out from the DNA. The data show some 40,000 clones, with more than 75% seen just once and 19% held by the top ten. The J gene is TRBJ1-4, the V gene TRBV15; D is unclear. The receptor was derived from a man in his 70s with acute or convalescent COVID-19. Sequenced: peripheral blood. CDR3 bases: TGTGCCACCAGCAGAGATCCGGGTGAAAAACTGTTTTTT. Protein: CATSRDPGEKLFF.